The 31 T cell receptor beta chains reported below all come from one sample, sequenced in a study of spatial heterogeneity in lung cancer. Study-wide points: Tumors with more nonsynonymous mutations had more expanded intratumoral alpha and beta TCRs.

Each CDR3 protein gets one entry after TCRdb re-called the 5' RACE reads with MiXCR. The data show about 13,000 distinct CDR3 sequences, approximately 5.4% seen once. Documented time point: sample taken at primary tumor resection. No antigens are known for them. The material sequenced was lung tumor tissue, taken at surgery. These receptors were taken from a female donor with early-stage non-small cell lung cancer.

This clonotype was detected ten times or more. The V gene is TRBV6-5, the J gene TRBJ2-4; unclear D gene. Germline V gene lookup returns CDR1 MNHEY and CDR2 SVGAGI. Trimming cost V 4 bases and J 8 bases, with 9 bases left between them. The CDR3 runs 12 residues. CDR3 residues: CASSSRLDIQYF. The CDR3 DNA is TGTGCCAGCAGTTCCAGACTGGACATTCAGTACTTC.

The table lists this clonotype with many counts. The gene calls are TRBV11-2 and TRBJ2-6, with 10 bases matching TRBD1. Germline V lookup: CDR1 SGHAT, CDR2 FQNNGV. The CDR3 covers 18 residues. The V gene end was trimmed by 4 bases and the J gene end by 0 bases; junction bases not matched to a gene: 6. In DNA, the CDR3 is TGTGCCAGCAGCTCGGACAGGGGGTCTTACTCTGGGGCCAACGTCCTGACTTTC. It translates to CASSSDRGSYSGANVLTF.

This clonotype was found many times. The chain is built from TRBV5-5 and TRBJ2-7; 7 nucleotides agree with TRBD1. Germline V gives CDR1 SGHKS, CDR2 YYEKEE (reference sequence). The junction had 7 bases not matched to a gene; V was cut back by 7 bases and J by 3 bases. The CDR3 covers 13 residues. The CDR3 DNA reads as TGTGCCAGCGCGAGGGGGCGGTTCTACGAGCAGTACTTC. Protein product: CASARGRFYEQYF.

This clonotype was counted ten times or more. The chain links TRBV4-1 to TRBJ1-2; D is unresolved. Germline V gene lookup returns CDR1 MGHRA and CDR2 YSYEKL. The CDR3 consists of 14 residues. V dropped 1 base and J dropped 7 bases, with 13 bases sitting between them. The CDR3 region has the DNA TGCGCCAGCAGCCAAGTTCTAACCGGACGTGGCTACACCTTC. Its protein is CASSQVLTGRGYTF.

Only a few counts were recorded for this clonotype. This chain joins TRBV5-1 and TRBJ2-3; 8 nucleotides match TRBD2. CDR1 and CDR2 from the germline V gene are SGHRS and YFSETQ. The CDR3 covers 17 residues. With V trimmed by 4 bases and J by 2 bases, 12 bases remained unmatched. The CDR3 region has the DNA TGCGCCAGCAGCACCGGAGCGGGGGTGTACTTCACAGATACGCAGTATTTT. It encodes CASSTGAGVYFTDTQYF.

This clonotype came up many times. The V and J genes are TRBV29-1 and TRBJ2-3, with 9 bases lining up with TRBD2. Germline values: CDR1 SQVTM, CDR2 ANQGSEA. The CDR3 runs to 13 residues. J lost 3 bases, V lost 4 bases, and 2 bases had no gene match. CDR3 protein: CSVGAGGTDTQYF. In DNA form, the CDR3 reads TGCAGCGTTGGAGCGGGGGGAACAGATACGCAGTATTTT.

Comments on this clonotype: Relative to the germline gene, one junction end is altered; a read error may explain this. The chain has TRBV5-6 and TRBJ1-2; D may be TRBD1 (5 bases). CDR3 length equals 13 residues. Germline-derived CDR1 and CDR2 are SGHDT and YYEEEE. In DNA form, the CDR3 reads TGTACCAGCAGCGAACGGGGCTTCTATGGCTACACCTTC. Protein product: CTSSERGFYGYTF.

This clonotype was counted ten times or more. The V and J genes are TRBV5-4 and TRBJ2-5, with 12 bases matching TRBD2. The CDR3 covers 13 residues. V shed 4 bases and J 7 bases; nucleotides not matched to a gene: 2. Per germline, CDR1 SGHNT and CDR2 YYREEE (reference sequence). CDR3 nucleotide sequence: TGTGCCAGCAGCGGGGGACTAGCGGGGACCCAGTACTTC. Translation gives CASSGGLAGTQYF. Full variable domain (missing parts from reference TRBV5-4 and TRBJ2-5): ETGVTQSPTHLIKTRGQQVTLRCSSQSGHNTVSWYQQALGQGPQFIFQYYREEENGRGNFPPRFSGLQFPNYSSELNVNALELDDSALYLCASSGGLAGTQYFGPGTRLLVL.

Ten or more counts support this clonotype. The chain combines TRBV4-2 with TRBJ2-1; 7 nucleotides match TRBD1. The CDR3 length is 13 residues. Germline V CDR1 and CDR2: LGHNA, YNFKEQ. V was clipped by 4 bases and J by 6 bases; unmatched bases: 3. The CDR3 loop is CASSRQGPNEQFF. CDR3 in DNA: TGTGCCAGCAGCCGACAGGGACCCAATGAGCAGTTCTTC.

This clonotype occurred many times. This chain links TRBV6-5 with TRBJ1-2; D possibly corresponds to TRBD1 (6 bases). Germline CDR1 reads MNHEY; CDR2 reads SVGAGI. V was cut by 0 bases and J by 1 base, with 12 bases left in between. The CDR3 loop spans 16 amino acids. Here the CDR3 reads CASSYSTTGLNYGYTF. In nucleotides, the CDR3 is TGTGCCAGCAGTTACTCGACGACAGGCCTTAACTATGGCTACACCTTC.

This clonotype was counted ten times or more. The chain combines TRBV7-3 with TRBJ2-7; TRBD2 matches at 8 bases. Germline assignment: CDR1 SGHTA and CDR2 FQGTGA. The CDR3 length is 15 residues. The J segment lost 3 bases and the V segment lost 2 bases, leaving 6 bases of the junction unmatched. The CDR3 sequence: CASSLSIGGVYEQYF. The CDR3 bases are TGTGCCAGCAGCTTATCGATCGGGGGGGTCTACGAGCAGTACTTC. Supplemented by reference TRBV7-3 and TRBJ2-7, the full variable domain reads GAGVSQTPSNKVTEKGKYVELRCDPISGHTALYWYRQSLGQGPEFLIYFQGTGAADDSGLPNDRFFAVRPEGSVSTLKIQRTERGDSAVYLCASSLSIGGVYEQYFGPGTRLTVT.

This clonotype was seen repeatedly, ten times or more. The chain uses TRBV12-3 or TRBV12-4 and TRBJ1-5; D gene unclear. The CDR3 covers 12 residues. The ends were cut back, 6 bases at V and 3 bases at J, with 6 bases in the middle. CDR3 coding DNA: TGTGCCAGCAGAAATCCCAATCAGCCCCAGCATTTT. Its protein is CASRNPNQPQHF.

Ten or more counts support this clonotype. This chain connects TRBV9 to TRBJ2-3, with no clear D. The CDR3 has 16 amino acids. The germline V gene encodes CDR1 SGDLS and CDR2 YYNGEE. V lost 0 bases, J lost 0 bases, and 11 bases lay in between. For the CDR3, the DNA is TGTGCCAGCAGCGTAGGGCCTAATCTTAGCACAGATACGCAGTATTTT. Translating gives CASSVGPNLSTDTQYF.

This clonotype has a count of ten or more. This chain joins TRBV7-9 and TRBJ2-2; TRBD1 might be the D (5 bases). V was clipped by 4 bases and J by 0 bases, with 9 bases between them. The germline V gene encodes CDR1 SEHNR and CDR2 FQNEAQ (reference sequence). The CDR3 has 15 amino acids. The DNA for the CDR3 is TGTGCCAGCAGCTCGGACATAGCGAACACCGGGGAGCTGTTTTTT. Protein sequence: CASSSDIANTGELFF.

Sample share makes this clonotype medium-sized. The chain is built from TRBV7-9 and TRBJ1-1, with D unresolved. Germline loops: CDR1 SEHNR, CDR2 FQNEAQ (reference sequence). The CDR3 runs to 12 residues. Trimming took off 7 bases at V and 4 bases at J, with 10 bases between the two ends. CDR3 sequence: CASTQEGTEAFF. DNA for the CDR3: TGTGCCAGCACCCAAGAGGGCACTGAAGCTTTCTTT.

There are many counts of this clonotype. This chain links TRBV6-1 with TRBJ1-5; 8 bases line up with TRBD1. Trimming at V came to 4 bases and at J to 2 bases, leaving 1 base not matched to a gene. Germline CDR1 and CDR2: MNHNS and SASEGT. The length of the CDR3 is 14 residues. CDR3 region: CASSVTGGNQPQHF. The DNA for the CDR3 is TGTGCCAGCAGTGTGACAGGGGGCAATCAGCCCCAGCATTTT.

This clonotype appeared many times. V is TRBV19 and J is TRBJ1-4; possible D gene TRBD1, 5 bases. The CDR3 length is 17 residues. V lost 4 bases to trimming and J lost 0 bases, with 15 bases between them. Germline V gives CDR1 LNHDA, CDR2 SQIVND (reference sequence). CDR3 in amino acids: CASSRRGDGATNEKLFF. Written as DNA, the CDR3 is TGTGCCAGTAGTAGACGGGGGGACGGCGCAACTAATGAAAAACTGTTTTTT.

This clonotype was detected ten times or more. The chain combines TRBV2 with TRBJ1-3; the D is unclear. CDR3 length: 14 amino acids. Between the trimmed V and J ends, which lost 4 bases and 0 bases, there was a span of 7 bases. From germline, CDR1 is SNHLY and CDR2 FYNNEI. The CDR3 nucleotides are TGTGCCAGCAGTGTGGACTACTCTGGAAACACCATATATTTT. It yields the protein CASSVDYSGNTIYF.

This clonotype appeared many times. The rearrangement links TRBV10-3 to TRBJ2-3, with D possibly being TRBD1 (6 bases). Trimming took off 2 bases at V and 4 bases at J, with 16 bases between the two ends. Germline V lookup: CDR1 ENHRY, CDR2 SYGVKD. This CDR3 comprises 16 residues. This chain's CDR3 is CAISENRQAAPDTQYF. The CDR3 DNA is TGTGCCATCAGTGAGAATAGACAGGCCGCGCCAGATACGCAGTATTTT.

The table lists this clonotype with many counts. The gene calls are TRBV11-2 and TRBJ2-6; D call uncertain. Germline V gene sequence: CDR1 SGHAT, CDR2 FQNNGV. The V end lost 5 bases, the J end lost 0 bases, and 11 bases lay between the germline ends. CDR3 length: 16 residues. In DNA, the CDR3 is TGTGCCAGCAGCGCAGCTAGGAGCTCTGGGGCCAACGTCCTGACTTTC. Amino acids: CASSAARSSGANVLTF.

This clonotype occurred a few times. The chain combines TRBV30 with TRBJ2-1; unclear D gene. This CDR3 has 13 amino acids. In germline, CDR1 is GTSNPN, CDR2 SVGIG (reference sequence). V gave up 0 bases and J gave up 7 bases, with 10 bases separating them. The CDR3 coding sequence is TGTGCCTGGAGTGTGGACGCCGAGAATGAGCAGTTCTTC. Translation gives CAWSVDAENEQFF.

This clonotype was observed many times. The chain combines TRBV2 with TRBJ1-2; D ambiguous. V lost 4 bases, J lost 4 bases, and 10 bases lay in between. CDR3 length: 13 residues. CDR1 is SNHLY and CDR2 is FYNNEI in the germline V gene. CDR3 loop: CASSVERAYGYTF. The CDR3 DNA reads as TGTGCCAGCAGTGTCGAGAGAGCCTATGGCTACACCTTC.

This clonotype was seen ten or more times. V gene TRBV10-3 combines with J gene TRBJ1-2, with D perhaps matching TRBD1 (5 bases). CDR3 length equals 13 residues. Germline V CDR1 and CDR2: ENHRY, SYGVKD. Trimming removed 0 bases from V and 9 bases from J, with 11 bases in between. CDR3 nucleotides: TGTGCCATCAGTGAGTCGGGGGATTATCGCTACACCTTC. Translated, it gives CAISESGDYRYTF.

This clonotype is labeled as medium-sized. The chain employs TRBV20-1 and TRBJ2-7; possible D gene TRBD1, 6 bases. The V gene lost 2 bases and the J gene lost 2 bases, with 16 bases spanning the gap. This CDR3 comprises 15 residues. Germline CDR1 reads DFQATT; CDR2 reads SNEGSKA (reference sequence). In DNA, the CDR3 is TGCAGTGCTAGAAACCGGGACACGGGCACCTACGAGCAGTACTTC. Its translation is CSARNRDTGTYEQYF.

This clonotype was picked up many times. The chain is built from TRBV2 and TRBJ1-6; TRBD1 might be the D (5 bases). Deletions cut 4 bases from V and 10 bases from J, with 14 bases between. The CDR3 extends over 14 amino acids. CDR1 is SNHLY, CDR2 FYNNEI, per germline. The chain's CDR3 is CASSGAGYVSPLHF. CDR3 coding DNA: TGTGCCAGCAGTGGGGCAGGGTATGTGTCACCCCTCCACTTT. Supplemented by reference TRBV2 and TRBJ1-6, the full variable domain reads EPEVTQTPSHQVTQMGQEVILRCVPISNHLYFYWYRQILGQKVEFLVSFYNNEISEKSEIFDDQFSVERPDGSNFTLKIRSTKLEDSAMYFCASSGAGYVSPLHFGNGTRLTVT.

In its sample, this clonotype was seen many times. This CDR3 is CASSPRGRTTEAFF. Here the CDR3 DNA reads TGTGCCAGCAGTCCGCGGGGGAGGACCACTGAAGCTTTCTTT. This chain connects TRBV6-1 to TRBJ1-1; D is perhaps TRBD1 (5 bases). The CDR3 contains 14 residues. V shed 5 bases and J shed 4 bases, with 14 bases lying between them. Germline loops: CDR1 MNHNS, CDR2 SASEGT.

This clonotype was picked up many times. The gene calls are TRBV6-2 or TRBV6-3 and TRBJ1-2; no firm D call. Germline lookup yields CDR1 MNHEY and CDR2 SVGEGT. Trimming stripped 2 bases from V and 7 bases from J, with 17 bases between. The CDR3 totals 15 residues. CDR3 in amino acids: CASSYRYSGHPGYTF. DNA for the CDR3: TGTGCCAGCAGTTACCGGTACAGTGGTCATCCTGGCTACACCTTC.

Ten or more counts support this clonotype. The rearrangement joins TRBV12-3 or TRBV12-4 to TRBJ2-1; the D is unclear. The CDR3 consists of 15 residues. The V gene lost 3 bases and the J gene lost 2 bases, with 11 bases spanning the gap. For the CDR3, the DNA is TGTGCCAGCAGTTTCCGCACCGCCCCCTACAATGAGCAGTTCTTC. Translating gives CASSFRTAPYNEQFF.

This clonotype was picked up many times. CDR3 nucleotides: TGTGCCAGCAGCTTAGTACTAGCGGGGGTTACCCAGTACTTC. Its protein is CASSLVLAGVTQYF. The rearrangement uses TRBV11-2 and TRBJ2-5; 11 bases agree with TRBD2. Germline V gene data show CDR1 as SGHAT and CDR2 as FQNNGV. Trimming removed 1 base from V and 8 bases from J; junction bases left unmatched: 3. The CDR3 length is 14 residues.

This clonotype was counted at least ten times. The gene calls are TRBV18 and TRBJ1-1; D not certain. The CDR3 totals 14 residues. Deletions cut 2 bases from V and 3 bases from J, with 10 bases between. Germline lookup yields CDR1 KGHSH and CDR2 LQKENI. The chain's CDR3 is CASSPVPRYTEAFF. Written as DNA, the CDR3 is TGTGCCAGCTCACCAGTCCCCAGGTACACTGAAGCTTTCTTT.

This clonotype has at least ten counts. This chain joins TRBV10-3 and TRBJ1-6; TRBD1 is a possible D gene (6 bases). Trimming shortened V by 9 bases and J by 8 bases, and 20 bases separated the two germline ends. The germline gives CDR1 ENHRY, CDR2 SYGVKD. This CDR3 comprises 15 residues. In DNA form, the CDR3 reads TGTGCCATAAGGGGGGACGATCATGGGGATTCACCCCTCCACTTT. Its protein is CAIRGDDHGDSPLHF.